This T cell receptor beta chain was recorded in a study of cytomegalovirus exposure and HLA in healthy donors. Study results and limitations: The study put 160 or so TCR beta chains on its list as cytomegalovirus-associated. There were a few CMV-associated chains whose specificity for CMV antigens was confirmed in vitro. One later analysis, an examination of the 120 validation repertoires, found that first-cohort TCR clusters tended to co-occur in them.

Remarks on this clone: What it recognizes is unknown.

This CDR3 region has 14 residues. The ends lost 6 bases at V and 3 bases at J; junction bases unmatched: 6. Germline V gene data show CDR1 as SGHRS and CDR2 as YFSETQ. Produced via immunoSEQ multiplex PCR; TCRdb's table is partial and in-frame only. Among 80,000 to 100,000 clones listed, roughly 93% were seen once. This chain links TRBV5-1 with TRBJ2-5; 9 bases are shared with TRBD2. This clonotype originated in a man aged 25 to 40 in good health and CMV-seronegative. The specimen was PBMCs. The CDR3 is CASNGGGVEETQYF. Written as DNA, the CDR3 is TGCGCCAGCAATGGCGGGGGGGTAGAAGAGACCCAGTACTTC.